The TCR beta chain described here comes from a study of T-cell memory formation after mild COVID-19. This CDR3 spans 14 amino acids. With 5 bases removed from V and 10 bases from J, the gap between germline ends came to 17 bases. Researchers used 5'RACE with constant-segment primers to make TCR alpha and TCR beta cDNA libraries that carry sample barcodes and UMIs. TCRdb reanalysed the 5' RACE reads using MiXCR and keeps one entry per CDR3 protein. The repertoire holds 120,000 or so distinct CDR3 sequences, approximately 15% seen once, with 4.5% to 5.5% in the top ten. This clonotype was counted between two and nine times. Its target is unknown. Notes on the study in general: Shrinking CD4+ clones resided mostly in CM and EM, and CD8+ ones in EMRA. There were some responding clones in pre-infection memory, which suggested that cross-reactive memory had joined. Day 15 to 85 contracting clones showed balanced CD4/CD8; later expanders leaned CD4+.

The clonotype comes from a man between 18 and 29 years old who had mild COVID-19 (a few samples of this study predate the infection). Cell type and time point are not known. V is TRBV12-3 or TRBV12-4 and J is TRBJ1-4; tentatively, D is TRBD1 (5 bases). Sequencing used PBMCs or a T cell subset sorted from them (not recorded which). This CDR3 reads CASSPGTRYVKLFF. CDR3 sequence (DNA): TGTGCCAGCAGTCCTGGGACCCGATACGTAAAACTGTTTTTT.